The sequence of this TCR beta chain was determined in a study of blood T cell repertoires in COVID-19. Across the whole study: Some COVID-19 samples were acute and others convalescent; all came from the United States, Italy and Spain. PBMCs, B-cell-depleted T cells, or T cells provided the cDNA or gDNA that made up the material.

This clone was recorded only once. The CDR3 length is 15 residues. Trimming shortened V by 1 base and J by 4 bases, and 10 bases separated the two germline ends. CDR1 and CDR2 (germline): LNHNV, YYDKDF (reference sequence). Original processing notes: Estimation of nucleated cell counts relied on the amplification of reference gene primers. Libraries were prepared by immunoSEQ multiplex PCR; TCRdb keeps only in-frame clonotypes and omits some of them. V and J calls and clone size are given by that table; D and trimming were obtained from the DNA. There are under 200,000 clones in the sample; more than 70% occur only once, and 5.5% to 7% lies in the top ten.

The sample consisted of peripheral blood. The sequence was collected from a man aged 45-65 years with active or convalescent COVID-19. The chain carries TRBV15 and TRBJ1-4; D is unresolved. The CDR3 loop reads CATSRVAGFNEKLFF. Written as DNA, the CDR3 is TGTGCCACCAGCAGAGTGGCGGGTTTTAATGAAAAACTGTTTTTT.